The 25 T cell receptor beta chains listed next were all sequenced from one sample in a study of regulatory T cells in long-lasting Graves disease (dated by TCRdb to the early 2020s). Library generation was performed with multiplex PCR. These reads were obtained on an Illumina HiSeq 4000. CDR3 regions were amplified by Arm-PCR with iRepertoire HTBI primers to construct TCR beta libraries. TCRdb's own reprocessing of the public reads used fastp at Q25 and MiXCR and kept productive beta chains. All rows with the same CDR3 protein become a single entry with the most common DNA and genes. The sample includes 650,000 to 850,000 distinct CDR3 sequences, with about 32% observed a single time. Jointly, the top ten make up about 42% of the sample. The time point label for this specimen denotes: persistent/refractory GD, antithyroid drugs over 5 years with positive TRAb. For both TCR sequencing and RNA sequencing, RNA was extracted from PBMCs using TRIzol.

The sample consisted of peripheral blood mononuclear cells (PBMCs), taken when the disease was refractory, from a patient treated with antithyroid drugs. These receptors were collected from a female donor with Graves disease.

The table lists this clonotype with a few counts. V gene TRBV20-1 combines with J gene TRBJ2-2; 9 bases are a match to TRBD2. The V gene end was trimmed by 4 bases and the J gene end by 0 bases; junction bases not matched to a gene: 6. The germline V gene encodes CDR1 DFQATT and CDR2 SNEGSKA (reference sequence). The CDR3 length is 16 residues. CDR3 DNA sequence: TGCAGTGCTAAACTGACTAGCGGTGCGAACACCGGGGAGCTGTTTTTT. Encoded protein: CSAKLTSGANTGELFF.

This clonotype came up many times. The chain couples TRBV28 to TRBJ1-2, with D possibly matching TRBD1 (5 bases). From germline, CDR1 is MDHEN and CDR2 SYDVKM. V was trimmed by 7 bases and J by 8 bases, leaving 14 bases between them. The CDR3 is 12 amino acids. CDR3 loop: CASKGWDLGYTF. The CDR3 DNA is TGTGCCAGCAAGGGTTGGGACTTGGGCTACACCTTC.

This clonotype appeared many times. V is TRBV27 and J is TRBJ1-1, with 8 bases matching TRBD1. Germline CDR1 and CDR2: MNHEY and SMNVEV (reference sequence). Trimming cost V 6 bases and J 4 bases; bases outside gene matches: 7. CDR3 size: 14 residues. CDR3 residues: CASSPGQGLTEAFF. The CDR3 bases are TGTGCCAGCAGCCCCGGACAGGGCCTCACTGAAGCTTTCTTT.

This rearrangement joins TRBV9 to TRBJ2-7; D may be TRBD1 or TRBD2 (5 bases each). Germline V CDR1 and CDR2: SGDLS, YYNGEE. Trimming took off 0 bases at V and 0 bases at J, with 10 bases between the two ends. The CDR3 covers 15 residues. The CDR3 here is CASSVGPGSSYEQYF. The CDR3 coding sequence is TGTGCCAGCAGCGTAGGTCCAGGGAGCTCCTACGAGCAGTACTTC.

This clonotype was seen more than once but under ten times. The chain joins TRBV11-2 to TRBJ1-1; D ambiguous. Trimming cost V 1 base and J 4 bases, with 10 bases left between them. CDR3 length: 14 residues. The germline V gene encodes CDR1 SGHAT and CDR2 FQNNGV. As DNA, the CDR3 is TGTGCCAGCAGCTTAGGAGGAAGTGTCACTGAAGCTTTCTTT. As protein: CASSLGGSVTEAFF. The whole variable domain, filled in from reference TRBV11-2 and TRBJ1-1, reads EAGVAQSPRYKIIEKRQSVAFWCNPISGHATLYWYQQILGQGPKLLIQFQNNGVVDDSQLPKDRFSAERLKGVDSTLKIQPAKLEDSAVYLCASSLGGSVTEAFFGQGTRLTVV.

This clonotype was observed at least ten times. This sequence joins TRBV5-6 and TRBJ2-5; 7 bases are shared with TRBD1. The V gene end was trimmed by 4 bases and the J gene end by 0 bases; junction bases not matched to a gene: 3. This CDR3 has 14 amino acids. The germline gives CDR1 SGHDT, CDR2 YYEEEE. DNA for the CDR3: TGTGCCAGCAGCCAGGGACAGTACCAAGAGACCCAGTACTTC. Protein: CASSQGQYQETQYF.

V and J are TRBV7-2 and TRBJ1-1; D is unclear. Germline loops: CDR1 SGHTA, CDR2 FQGNSA. The V gene lost 5 bases and the J gene lost 0 bases, with 10 bases spanning the gap. The CDR3 covers 14 residues. The CDR3 bases are TGTGCCAGCAGCAAACGGGCCCTGAACACTGAAGCTTTCTTT. Its translation: CASSKRALNTEAFF. The variable domain in full, completed from reference TRBV7-2 and TRBJ1-1, reads GAGVSQSPSNKVTEKGKDVELRCDPISGHTALYWYRQSLGQGLEFLIYFQGNSAPDKSGLPSDRFSAERTGGSVSTLTIQRTQQEDSAVYLCASSKRALNTEAFFGQGTRLTVV.

The chain is built from TRBV20-1 and TRBJ2-7; 7 bases agree with TRBD1. V lost 5 bases, J lost 2 bases, and 6 bases stayed unmatched. Germline values: CDR1 DFQATT, CDR2 SNEGSKA (reference sequence). There are 13 residues in the CDR3. The CDR3 region is CSAGRQGTYEQYF. For the CDR3, the DNA is TGCAGTGCTGGGCGACAGGGAACCTACGAGCAGTACTTC.

This clonotype was observed a few times. The V and J genes are TRBV3-1 and TRBJ2-7; D is undetermined. The CDR3 is 16 residues long. Germline assignment: CDR1 LGHDT and CDR2 YNNKEL (reference sequence). V gave up 0 bases and J gave up 2 bases, with 14 bases separating them. The CDR3 DNA reads as TGTGCCAGCAGCCAAGAGGCATTGGCTTCCGCCTACGAGCAGTACTTC. This gives the protein CASSQEALASAYEQYF.

This clonotype turned up a few times. CDR3 DNA sequence: TGTGCCAGCAGTGAAAGGGGGTTTCTAGGTGGCTACACCTTC. This translates into CASSERGFLGGYTF. This chain joins TRBV25-1 and TRBJ1-2, with D possibly matching TRBD1 (6 bases). CDR3 length equals 14 residues. Trimming removed 2 bases at V and 7 bases at J, with 14 bases between. Germline V gene lookup returns CDR1 MGHDK and CDR2 SYGVNS.

This clonotype was observed at least ten times. The chain employs TRBV2 and TRBJ2-7; TRBD2 agrees at 9 bases. Germline loops: CDR1 SNHLY, CDR2 FYNNEI. This CDR3 region has 15 residues. Losses at the gene ends were 3 bases for V and 5 bases for J; bases not matched to a gene: 8. The CDR3 DNA sequence: TGTGCCAGCAGTGACGATAGCGGGAGACTAAACGAGCAGTACTTC. Translation: CASSDDSGRLNEQYF. The entire variable domain, with the rest obtained from reference TRBV2 and TRBJ2-7, is as follows: EPEVTQTPSHQVTQMGQEVILRCVPISNHLYFYWYRQILGQKVEFLVSFYNNEISEKSEIFDDQFSVERPDGSNFTLKIRSTKLEDSAMYFCASSDDSGRLNEQYFGPGTRLTVT.

The sample holds a few counts of this clonotype. This chain uses TRBV20-1 with TRBJ2-5; the match to TRBD2 covers 8 bases. V lost 2 bases, J lost 2 bases, and 7 bases stayed unmatched. Germline CDR1 and CDR2: DFQATT and SNEGSKA (reference sequence). This CDR3 has 15 amino acids. The CDR3 here is CSARSGLAAQETQYF. The CDR3 bases are TGCAGTGCTAGATCTGGACTAGCAGCACAAGAGACCCAGTACTTC.

The CDR3 nucleotides read TGTGCCAGTTCTCCTGGGGGGCTGGATAGCAATCAGCCCCAGCATTTT. As protein: CASSPGGLDSNQPQHF. The chain couples TRBV28 to TRBJ1-5, with D maybe TRBD1 (6 bases). Trimming shortened V by 9 bases and J by 0 bases, and 18 bases separated the two germline ends. The CDR3 spans 16 residues. Germline CDR1 and CDR2: MDHEN and SYDVKM.

The rearrangement joins TRBV27 to TRBJ1-1; TRBD1 matches at 10 bases. Germline V gene lookup returns CDR1 MNHEY and CDR2 SMNVEV (reference sequence). CDR3 length: 16 residues. J was trimmed by 8 bases and V by 5 bases; bases with no gene match: 14. CDR3 in DNA: TGTGCCAGCAGTCACCGGGACAGGGGCCCCGTGCGAGAAGCTTTCTTT. Protein: CASSHRDRGPVREAFF.

In this sample, this clonotype turned up many times. V gene TRBV7-9 combines with J gene TRBJ1-1, with unresolved D. From germline, CDR1 is SEHNR and CDR2 FQNEAQ (reference sequence). V was shortened by 3 bases and J by 3 bases, with 14 bases between the two germline ends. The CDR3 contains 15 residues. The CDR3, as DNA: TGTGCCAGCAGCTTTAAGATCGTTGAGGACACTGAAGCTTTCTTT. Translating it yields CASSFKIVEDTEAFF.

There are many counts of this clonotype. This chain uses TRBV2 with TRBJ2-1; D call uncertain. V was clipped by 5 bases and J by 6 bases, with 11 bases between them. This CDR3 region has 13 residues. Germline-derived CDR1 and CDR2 are SNHLY and FYNNEI. The CDR3 sequence is CASSMVRTNEQFF. Written as DNA, the CDR3 is TGTGCCAGCAGTATGGTCAGGACCAATGAGCAGTTCTTC.

V gene TRBV4-2 combines with J gene TRBJ2-5, with TRBD2 matching 11 bases. Germline lookup yields CDR1 LGHNA and CDR2 YNFKEQ. J lost 3 bases, V lost 0 bases, and 6 bases had no gene match. This CDR3 region has 17 residues. Written as DNA, the CDR3 is TGTGCCAGCAGCCAAGATCTAACTAGCGGGAGCAAAGAGACCCAGTACTTC. It codes for CASSQDLTSGSKETQYF.

This clonotype turned up a few times. The chain recombines TRBV11-1 with TRBJ1-1; perhaps TRBD1 as D (5 bases). Germline V CDR1 and CDR2: SGHAT, FQDESV (reference sequence). V was cut by 2 bases and J by 0 bases, with 13 bases left in between. The CDR3 extends over 16 amino acids. CDR3 amino acids: CASSLRRQSLNTEAFF. CDR3 bases: TGTGCCAGCAGCTTACGCCGACAGTCCTTGAACACTGAAGCTTTCTTT.

In this sample, this clonotype turned up many times. The chain uses TRBV5-1 and TRBJ1-2; TRBD1 aligns across 7 bases. The CDR3 has 13 residues. V dropped 4 bases and J dropped 2; count of bases not matched to a gene: 2. CDR1 SGHRS and CDR2 YFSETQ come from the germline V gene. CDR3 nucleotides: TGCGCCAGCAGCACGGGACAGAACTATGGCTACACCTTC. It codes for CASSTGQNYGYTF.

For the CDR3, the DNA is TGCAGTGCCACCCCTGGACAGGAGAACTATGGCTACACCTTC. This codes for CSATPGQENYGYTF. V usage is TRBV20-1 and J usage is TRBJ1-2; 7 nucleotides align to TRBD1. V shed 6 bases, J shed 2 bases, and the junction held 9 bases outside the gene matches. The germline CDR1 and CDR2 sequences are DFQATT and SNEGSKA (reference sequence). The CDR3 length is 14 residues.

The chain joins TRBV6-1 to TRBJ2-5; D gene unclear. Germline loops: CDR1 MNHNS, CDR2 SASEGT. Trimming cost V 4 bases and J 2 bases, with 23 bases left between them. The CDR3 length is 18 residues. The CDR3: CASSVMKKSKGIQETQYF. In DNA, the CDR3 is TGTGCCAGCAGTGTCATGAAAAAAAGTAAAGGAATTCAAGAGACCCAGTACTTC.

This clonotype was observed a handful of times. CDR3 region: CASSSIHGNTIYF. DNA for the CDR3: TGTGCCAGCAGCTCGATACACGGAAACACCATATATTTT. The chain carries TRBV11-2 and TRBJ1-3, with D hard to call. Germline loops: CDR1 SGHAT, CDR2 FQNNGV. The V gene lost 4 bases and the J gene lost 4 bases, with 8 bases spanning the gap. The CDR3 sequence is 13 residues long.

This clonotype was observed a handful of times. V is TRBV28 and J is TRBJ2-4; D unclear. V shed 7 bases and J shed 6 bases, with 19 bases lying between them. This CDR3 has 15 residues. The germline V gene has CDR1 MDHEN and CDR2 SYDVKM. The CDR3 region has the DNA TGTGCCAGCACCTCCCCTAGAGCTCACCGAAACATTCAGTACTTC. It translates to CASTSPRAHRNIQYF.

V usage is TRBV20-1 and J usage is TRBJ2-5; D possibly corresponds to TRBD2 (6 bases). The V and J ends lost 5 bases and 2 bases respectively, with 9 bases between them. The CDR3 spans 12 residues. The germline V gene has CDR1 DFQATT and CDR2 SNEGSKA (reference sequence). The CDR3 loop is CSAWRVQETQYF. The CDR3, as DNA: TGCAGTGCTTGGAGGGTTCAAGAGACCCAGTACTTC.

This clonotype has only a few counts. V gene TRBV6-4 combines with J gene TRBJ1-2; D gene unclear. V was clipped by 6 bases and J by 1 base, with 15 bases between them. Germline loops: CDR1 MRHNA, CDR2 SNTAGT. The CDR3 runs to 15 residues. CDR3 amino acids: CASSPSPDLNYGYTF. The CDR3, as DNA: TGTGCCAGCAGCCCTTCCCCGGACCTTAACTATGGCTACACCTTC.